The entry below gives a single T cell receptor (beta chain) sequence along with its context. Its target is not known. The sample is drawn from a study of T cell responses to AZD1222 COVID-19 vaccine. Study-level findings and limits: As reported, nearly half of all spike-specific TCRs target variant regions that are unmutated. There were mostly white British donors and more females than males, and clonal diversity was possibly underestimated. Researchers report vaccine-associated CD4 TCRs spanning spike, with dominance at 160-218 and 743-854.

The length of the CDR3 is 13 residues. CDR1 is KGHDR and CDR2 is SFDVKD in the germline V gene. Trimming left V 5 bases short and J 5 bases short, with 11 bases between. Produced via immunoSEQ multiplex PCR; TCRdb's table is partial and in-frame only. This table holds over 120,000 clones, 90% to 95% found once. Here the sequenced sample was peripheral blood, taken after recovery from COVID-19. The chain has TRBV24-1 and TRBJ2-5; possible D gene TRBD2, 6 bases. This TCR was recovered from an adult who had recovered from COVID-19. CDR3 sequence: CATSGGALETQYF. The CDR3 DNA follows: TGTGCCACCAGTGGCGGGGCCCTCGAGACCCAGTACTTC.